The sequence of this TCR beta chain was determined in a study of spatial heterogeneity in lung cancer. Time point indicated: sample taken at primary tumor resection. The authors sequenced whole RNA from tumor, nontumor lung or frozen PBMC without sorting. Study results and caveats: Ubiquitous expanded tumor TCRs were observed in blood more at resection than follow-up.

Unique molecular identifiers tagged every individual TCR cDNA molecule. TCRdb reprocessed the 5' RACE reads via MiXCR and lists one record per CDR3 protein. The data contain more than 8,000 distinct CDR3 sequences, about 5% of them singletons. This clonotype has at least ten counts. Its target is not known. The material sequenced was PBMCs, taken at surgery. The origin of this receptor is a male donor with early-stage non-small cell lung cancer.

In nucleotides, the CDR3 is TGTGCCAGCAGTTTACAACGGACTAGTCTCGGGGCCGGGGAGCTGTTTTTT. Amino acids: CASSLQRTSLGAGELFF. V gene TRBV28 combines with J gene TRBJ2-2; TRBD2 agrees at 7 bases. The length of the CDR3 is 17 residues. CDR1 and CDR2 (germline): MDHEN, SYDVKM. J was trimmed by 6 bases and V by 2 bases; bases with no gene match: 12. Complete variable domain (other parts from reference TRBV28 and TRBJ2-2): DVKVTQSSRYLVKRTGEKVFLECVQDMDHENMFWYRQDPGLGLRLIYFSYDVKMKEKGDIPEGYSVSREKKERFSLILESASTNQTSMYLCASSLQRTSLGAGELFFGEGSRLTVL.